Described below is a single TCR beta chain sequence and its context. In this sample, this clone turned up a few times. Its target antigen remains unknown. Qualities for individual bases were not recorded, and no much larger clone is one base off. This sample is part of a study of T cell responses to AZD1222 COVID-19 vaccine (dated by TCRdb to the early 2020s). Regarding the complete study: TCR sequencing was performed for 230 to 250 trial participants, of whom about 200 were given two doses of AZD1222 and around 25 were given two doses of MenACWY control vaccine. Trial participants were enrolled by age into subgroups of 18-55, 56-69 and 70-plus years, and around 150, 28 and 57 TCR-sequenced participants, respectively, were included in these subgroups. Points the paper makes about the study in general: Epitopes outside the regions mutated in the B.1.351 and B.1.1.7 variants were reportedly recognized by nearly half of the unique spike-specific TCRs. A significant rise in spike-specific TCR breadth and depth was observed after two AZD1222 doses relative to day 0 and relative to MenACWY recipients. Participants were mostly white British, with more females than males. The authors suggested clonal diversity may have been underestimated. In the small 56-69-year group, the increase in depth fell short of significance, most likely because of low power. CD4 TCRs associated with the vaccine covered the entire spike protein, and the dominant responses were in regions 160-218 and 743-854. No day 14 peak-response samples were available, so repertoires were characterized only after the peak T cell response. Conclusions about previously exposed vaccinees were limited because only a handful of AZD1222 recipients were SARS-CoV-2 seropositive at baseline.

Taken with the paper, the label for time point translates to: about 28 days (+/-7) after the second vaccine dose. Reading the label with the study, this specimen's treatment or condition is: meningococcal conjugate vaccine given as trial control. Vaccinee samples came from UK trials COV001 and COV002, including a single-blind randomized controlled phase 2/3 trial of AZD1222 (ChAdOx1 nCoV-19) in healthy adults. Trial participant PBMC samples were collected at day 0 and day 28 after the second dose for TCRbeta chain sequencing. CDR1 is given as MDHEN and CDR2 as SYDVKM, both from the germline V gene. Spanning cysteine to phenylalanine, the CDR3 consists of 14 amino acids. Solely the CDR3 DNA is kept, with 42 bases framed from the first base. Cut back by 4 bases and 0 bases, the V and J ends lie 6 bases apart. The CDR3 regions of human TCRbeta chains were subjected to immunosequencing. In the authors' own workflow: Repertoire TCRs were checked for matches against a reference library of SARS-CoV-2-specific TCRs that had been generated using the MIRA antigen-specificity platform. Breadth was defined as the fraction of unique TCRs that were SARS-CoV-2-associated. Depth was defined as the fraction of total T cells that were SARS-CoV-2-associated. Each spike-specific TCR was assigned to its reactive spike region and to a CD4 or CD8 class using the MIRA data. Log10-transformed breadth and depth values were compared by one-way ANOVA with Sidak's multiple comparisons tests. In TCRdb, the immuneACCESS table is reduced to in-frame sequences with V and J assigned. These tables do not hold every clone; where another copy was compared, an unresolved V gene accounts for under half, and the others remain unexplained. The V and J calls and clone size come from that table; D and trimming were worked out from the DNA. For this sample the table gives 170,000 or so clones, of which about 93% were detected only once. The ten largest make up around 0.93% of the sample.

This receptor was taken from an adult who received the MenACWY meningococcal vaccine as a control. The chain is assembled from TRBV28 and TRBJ1-4; the D gene is not confidently resolved. The specimen comprised peripheral blood, sampled 28 days after the second dose of the MenACWY control vaccine. The DNA is TGTGCCAGCAGTTCTCCAGCAACTAATGAAAAACTGTTTTTT. It translates as CASSSPATNEKLFF. The variable domain in full, with residues beyond the CDR3 obtained from the reference TRBV28 and TRBJ1-4 genes, is DVKVTQSSRYLVKRTGEKVFLECVQDMDHENMFWYRQDPGLGLRLIYFSYDVKMKEKGDIPEGYSVSREKKERFSLILESASTNQTSMYLCASSSPATNEKLFFGSGTQLSVL.